This T cell receptor (beta chain) was recorded in a study of shared T cell receptors in the human thymus. Sequenced by immunoSEQ multiplex PCR; TCRdb stores in-frame clones only, minus some. Among roughly 660,000 clones listed, approximately 90% were seen once. V dropped 3 bases and J dropped 0 bases, with 9 bases sitting between them. CDR3 length: 15 amino acids. Germline V gene sequence: CDR1 MNHEY, CDR2 SMNVEV (reference sequence). These data also featured in a second study, about human thymus T cells. From that paper: Thymus tissue was removed during corrective cardiac surgery. Both thymic and peripheral blood repertoires showed apparently biased V and J usage. Unrelated individuals were reported by related research to share highly overlapping thymic repertoires.

Sample: thymocytes. This chain uses TRBV27 with TRBJ1-5; possibly TRBD1 for D (5 bases). This sequence originates from a boy less than two years old with a congenital heart defect. The CDR3 sequence: CASSLDKLSNQPQHF. For the CDR3, the DNA is TGTGCCAGCAGTTTGGACAAACTTAGCAATCAGCCCCAGCATTTT.